This T cell receptor (beta chain) was identified in a study of blood T cell repertoires in COVID-19. For the study at large: Acute and convalescent COVID-19 specimens originated in the United States, Italy and Spain. Nucleic acid was either cDNA or gDNA, and it came from T cells, B-cell-depleted T cells, or PBMCs.

The study assigned cohorts using participant-reported clinical history. In the 2 weeks before study entry, exposed participants met a COVID-19 case, which was PCR-confirmed or clinician-diagnosed. CDR3 length: 15 amino acids. Looked up from germline, CDR1 is SGHTA and CDR2 is FQGTGA. Profiled with immunoSEQ multiplex PCR; TCRdb holds only in-frame clones, not every one. The data show about 160,000 clones, roughly nine tenths seen once. As for this clone: A read error may produce the germline difference seen at one junction end.

Sequences were obtained from PBMCs or T cells enriched from blood (not recorded which). The receptor was derived from a middle-aged woman who had been exposed to COVID-19. The rearrangement uses TRBV7-3 and TRBJ1-1; TRBD1 matches 9 bases. The chain's CDR3 is CASSITGGMNTEAFF. Written as DNA, the CDR3 is TGTGCCAGCAGCATAACAGGGGGCATGAACACTGAAGCTTTCTTT.